This passage covers 17 T cell receptor beta chains from one sample sequenced in a study of blood T cell repertoires in COVID-19. The protocol was immunoSEQ multiplex PCR, while the TCRdb copy is restricted to in-frame clones and leaves out a portion. The top ten hold less than 15% of the sample, which has 65,000 to 75,000 clones, about 80% seen once. Sequenced input: peripheral blood. These receptors all come from a human donor in a cohort sampled during active COVID-19.

In its sample, this clone was seen once. The gene calls are TRBV24-1 and TRBJ2-1; the D gene is possibly TRBD1 (6 bases). The germline V gene encodes CDR1 KGHDR and CDR2 SFDVKD. The CDR3 runs to 14 residues. Deletions cut 4 bases from V and 6 bases from J, with 12 bases between. CDR3 sequence: CATSDPRQANEQFF. In DNA form, the CDR3 reads TGTGCCACCAGTGACCCTCGACAGGCCAATGAGCAGTTCTTC.

The V and J genes are TRBV2 and TRBJ2-7, with D tentatively TRBD1 (7 bases). The V gene's germline CDR1 is SNHLY and CDR2 FYNNEI. The CDR3 has 15 residues. Trimming took 2 bases from V and 0 from J, leaving 11 bases between them. This chain's CDR3 is CASSERQGGSYEQYV. The CDR3 coding sequence is TGTGCCAGCAGTGAACGCCAGGGGGGCTCCTACGAGCAGTACGTC.

V gene TRBV6-1 combines with J gene TRBJ2-1; D perhaps matches TRBD2 (7 bases). Germline V lookup: CDR1 MNHNS, CDR2 SASEGT. Trimming removed 2 bases from V and 4 bases from J, with 18 bases in between. This CDR3 spans 17 amino acids. The CDR3 DNA reads TGTGCCAGCAGTGAAAGGGGAGGGGGACCACCGTACAATGAGCAGTTCTTC. Amino acid sequence: CASSERGGGPPYNEQFF.

V is TRBV19 and J is TRBJ1-5; 7 nucleotides match TRBD1. CDR1 is LNHDA and CDR2 is SQIVND in the germline V gene (reference sequence). Unmatched junction bases numbered 10, after V lost 5 bases and J lost 0 bases. The CDR3 runs 17 residues. The CDR3 sequence: CASSRWGQTLSNQPQHF. The CDR3 nucleotides are TGTGCCAGTAGTCGGTGGGGACAGACCCTTAGCAATCAGCCCCAGCATTTT.

This chain connects TRBV7-2 to TRBJ2-5; D is unresolved. CDR1 is SGHTA and CDR2 is FQGNSA in the germline V gene. The CDR3 has 13 residues. The V end lost 7 bases, the J end lost 2 bases, and 11 bases lay between the germline ends. CDR3 residues: CASTSLPQETQYF. In nucleotides, the CDR3 is TGTGCCAGCACCAGTTTACCTCAAGAGACCCAGTACTTC. The entire variable domain, with the rest obtained from reference TRBV7-2 and TRBJ2-5, is as follows: GAGVSQSPSNKVTEKGKDVELRCDPISGHTALYWYRQSLGQGLEFLIYFQGNSAPDKSGLPSDRFSAERTGGSVSTLTIQRTQQEDSAVYLCASTSLPQETQYFGPGTRLLVL.

This clone was seen only once. This sequence joins TRBV24-1 and TRBJ1-6; tentatively, D is TRBD1 (6 bases). Germline CDR1 and CDR2: KGHDR and SFDVKD. Trimming took 0 bases from V and 9 from J, leaving 11 bases between them. This CDR3 has 15 residues. The CDR3 DNA reads TGTGCCACCAGTGATTTGCAGGGGAAGGGTTCACCCCTCCACTTT. It encodes CATSDLQGKGSPLHF.

The table lists this clone with a few counts. This chain joins TRBV6-5 and TRBJ1-1; weak D call: TRBD1 (6 bases). The V end was cut by 4 bases, the J end by 11 bases, with 23 bases between. This CDR3 comprises 15 residues. Germline V lookup: CDR1 MNHEY, CDR2 SVGAGI. The CDR3, as DNA: TGTGCCAGCAGTTCTAACGCCGGGCCCAAAAGGGGGGCTTTCTTT. Protein product: CASSSNAGPKRGAFF.

The V call is TRBV7-2, the J call TRBJ2-5; D might be TRBD2 (7 bases). Per germline, CDR1 SGHTA and CDR2 FQGNSA. This CDR3 contains 14 residues. The ends were cut back, 5 bases at V and 1 base at J, with 11 bases in the middle. In nucleotides, the CDR3 is TGTGCCAGCAGCCGGGCGGGGGCCCAAGAGACCCAGTACTTC. It encodes CASSRAGAQETQYF.

The chain recombines TRBV5-5 with TRBJ2-1; weak D call: TRBD1 (6 bases). The CDR3 sequence is 15 residues long. V was clipped by 4 bases and J by 0 bases, with 11 bases between them. Germline V CDR1 and CDR2: SGHKS, YYEKEE (reference sequence). Written as DNA, the CDR3 is TGTGCCAGCAGCCTACAGGGATCCTCCTACAATGAGCAGTTCTTC. Its translation: CASSLQGSSYNEQFF.

This chain links TRBV24-1 with TRBJ2-7; D not certain. The germline V gene has CDR1 KGHDR and CDR2 SFDVKD. The CDR3 has 11 residues. V lost 3 bases and J 3 bases, leaving 2 bases between the germline ends. CDR3 in amino acids: CATSDLYEQYF. CDR3 in DNA: TGTGCCACCAGTGATCTCTACGAGCAGTACTTC.

The chain couples TRBV19 to TRBJ2-5; no firm D call. The V end was cut by 2 bases, the J end by 5 bases, with 12 bases between. This CDR3 comprises 14 residues. The germline V gene has CDR1 LNHDA and CDR2 SQIVND (reference sequence). The CDR3 reads CASSILPLGETQYF. DNA of the CDR3: TGTGCCAGTAGTATACTCCCTCTTGGCGAGACCCAGTACTTC. Full variable domain (outside the CDR3, taken from reference TRBV19 and TRBJ2-5): DGGITQSPKYLFRKEGQNVTLSCEQNLNHDAMYWYRQDPGQGLRLIYYSQIVNDFQKGDIAEGYSVSREKKESFPLTVTSAQKNPTAFYLCASSILPLGETQYFGPGTRLLVL.

V usage is TRBV18 and J usage is TRBJ2-3; D gene unclear. Trimming removed 3 bases at V and 9 bases at J, with 10 bases between. The germline CDR1 and CDR2 sequences are KGHSH and LQKENI. The CDR3 sequence is 12 residues long. The CDR3, as DNA: TGTGCCAGCTCACCTCCAGGCAGCACGCAGTATTTT. This encodes CASSPPGSTQYF.

This clone was counted only a few times. This chain uses TRBV11-2 with TRBJ1-6; no definite D call. CDR3 size: 13 residues. Between the trimmed V and J ends, which lost 1 base and 11 bases, there was a span of 9 bases. Germline V gene data show CDR1 as SGHAT and CDR2 as FQNNGV. The CDR3 spells CASSLGVRAPLHF. CDR3 nucleotide sequence: TGTGCCAGCAGCTTAGGAGTACGGGCACCCCTCCACTTT.

Only one count was recorded for this clone. The chain combines TRBV21-1 with TRBJ1-4; TRBD1 was called by the table and not checked on the DNA. TRBV21-1 is noted as a pseudogene. CDR3 length: 15 amino acids. CDR3: CASSKVQGADEKLFF. As DNA, the CDR3 is TGTGCCAGCAGCAAAGTCCAGGGGGCTGATGAAAAACTGTTTTTT.

This chain joins TRBV7-2 and TRBJ2-1; 14 bases are shared with TRBD2. CDR1 is SGHTA, CDR2 FQGNSA, per germline. V lost 5 bases, J lost 9 bases, and 9 bases stayed unmatched. The CDR3 totals 16 residues. The CDR3 is CASSPGGLAGAGEQFF. The DNA of the CDR3 is TGTGCCAGCAGCCCCGGGGGACTAGCGGGGGCTGGTGAGCAGTTCTTC. The full variable domain, rest sourced from reference TRBV7-2 and TRBJ2-1, is GAGVSQSPSNKVTEKGKDVELRCDPISGHTALYWYRQSLGQGLEFLIYFQGNSAPDKSGLPSDRFSAERTGGSVSTLTIQRTQQEDSAVYLCASSPGGLAGAGEQFFGPGTRLTVL.

For this clone: One end of the junction does not line up with germline, which may come from a read error. The chain is built from TRBV7-2 and TRBJ1-3, with D possibly TRBD1 on 5 matching bases. Germline CDR1 reads SGHTA; CDR2 reads FQGNSA. This CDR3 region has 14 residues. The CDR3: CASSLHLLGGWLFF. The CDR3 region has the DNA TGTGCCAGCAGTCTTCACCTCCTGGGGGGGTGGCTTTTTTTT.

The CDR3 DNA reads as TGTGCCAGCAGTTTATGGGCACGATCTGGCAATCAGCCCCAGCATTTT. It is translated as CASSLWARSGNQPQHF. The chain employs TRBV28 and TRBJ1-5; the D is unclear. Trimming cost V 0 bases and J 2 bases, with 11 bases left between them. The CDR3 contains 16 residues. Germline V gene sequence: CDR1 MDHEN, CDR2 SYDVKM. The full variable domain, rest sourced from reference TRBV28 and TRBJ1-5, is DVKVTQSSRYLVKRTGEKVFLECVQDMDHENMFWYRQDPGLGLRLIYFSYDVKMKEKGDIPEGYSVSREKKERFSLILESASTNQTSMYLCASSLWARSGNQPQHFGDGTRLSIL.